The source of this T cell receptor (beta chain) is a study of blood T cell repertoires in COVID-19. Study in general: Acute and convalescent COVID-19 samples came from the United States, Italy and Spain. PBMCs, B-cell-depleted T cells, or T cells provided the cDNA or gDNA that made up the material.

Methods used by the authors: From reference gene primer amplification, estimates of nucleated cell counts were derived. Here immunoSEQ multiplex PCR was the method, and the copy in TCRdb shows in-frame clones only, minus some. That table gives V, J and clone size, and the DNA gave D and trimming. The sample shows roughly 49,000 clones, 83% of them seen only once. This CDR3 has 14 residues. Per germline, CDR1 SGHRS and CDR2 YFSETQ. The J segment lost 3 bases and the V segment lost 2 bases, leaving 2 bases of the junction unmatched. This clone was picked up a small number of times. Sequenced: peripheral blood. The J gene is TRBJ1-1, the V gene TRBV5-1, with TRBD1 matching over 9 bases. This sequence was found in a man aged 35 to 55 with acute or convalescent COVID-19. The CDR3: CASSLQGAYTEAFF. In DNA, the CDR3 is TGCGCCAGCAGCTTACAGGGGGCTTACACTGAAGCTTTCTTT.